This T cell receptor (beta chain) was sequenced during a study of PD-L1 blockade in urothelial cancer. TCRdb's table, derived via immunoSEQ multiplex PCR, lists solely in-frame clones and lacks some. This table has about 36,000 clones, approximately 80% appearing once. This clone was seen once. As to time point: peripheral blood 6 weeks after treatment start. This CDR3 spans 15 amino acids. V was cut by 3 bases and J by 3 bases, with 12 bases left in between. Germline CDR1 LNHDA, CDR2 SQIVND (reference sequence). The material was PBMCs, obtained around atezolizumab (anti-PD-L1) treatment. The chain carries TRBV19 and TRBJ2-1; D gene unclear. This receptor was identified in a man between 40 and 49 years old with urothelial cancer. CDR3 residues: CASSIILGFYNEQFF. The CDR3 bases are TGTGCCAGTAGTATTATTCTAGGATTCTACAATGAGCAGTTCTTC.